A single count supports the clone carrying this T cell receptor beta chain. Its antigen is unknown. This sample was included in a study of T cell responses to AZD1222 COVID-19 vaccine. In the study overall: Second-dose timings of about 4 or about 12 weeks were pooled.

CDR3 length equals 16 residues. Trimming removed 3 bases from V and 4 bases from J, with 18 bases in between. Germline-derived CDR1 and CDR2 are SNHLY and FYNNEI. Findings of the study overall: The study identified only six AZD1222 recipients as seropositive at baseline.

TCRdb's copy holds only in-frame clones and misses some; the assay was immunoSEQ multiplex PCR. The sample lists roughly 150,000 clones; about 92% were seen once. The V gene is TRBV2, the J gene TRBJ1-1; unclear D gene. This clonotype originated in an adult in good health. This material consisted of peripheral blood, taken on day 0 of AZD1222 vaccination. The CDR3 protein is CASSDNRASMGTEAFF. The CDR3 region has the DNA TGTGCCAGCAGTGATAACCGGGCCTCGATGGGCACTGAAGCTTTCTTT.